These 8 T cell receptor beta chains came from one sample sequenced in a study of shared clonotypes between healthy human individuals. Clones were sequenced by immunoSEQ multiplex PCR, and TCRdb holds only the in-frame ones, with some missing. The data contain some 1.5 million clones, approximately 98% of them singletons. Source material: naive CD4+ T cells sorted from blood. Stated subset: CD45RA+ positively selected. These TCRs come from a man aged 25-45 years in good health.

The chain joins TRBV7-2 to TRBJ2-7; 7 nucleotides match TRBD2. J gave up 3 bases and V 6 bases, and 2 bases lay outside the gene matches. Germline loops: CDR1 SGHTA, CDR2 FQGNSA. The CDR3 spans 12 residues. The CDR3 DNA sequence: TGTGCCAGCAGAAGGGACTACTACGAGCAGTACTTC. Its translation is CASRRDYYEQYF.

As to this clone: The same CDR3 arises from other DNA sequences in this sample as well. The chain links TRBV5-1 to TRBJ2-7; D call uncertain. V lost 0 bases to trimming and J lost 0 bases, with 7 bases between them. The CDR3 is 14 amino acids. The germline V gene encodes CDR1 SGHRS and CDR2 YFSETQ. The CDR3 here is CASSLDPSSYEQYF. The CDR3 DNA sequence: TGCGCCAGCAGCTTGGACCCTAGCTCCTACGAGCAGTACTTC.

This rearrangement joins TRBV9 to TRBJ2-3, with 15 bases lining up with TRBD2. Per the germline V gene, CDR1 is SGDLS and CDR2 is YYNGEE. Losses at the gene ends were 3 bases for V and 6 bases for J; bases not matched to a gene: 5. The CDR3 is made up of 16 amino acids. The DNA of the CDR3 is TGTGCCAGCAGCGCGTCCGGGACTAGCGGGAGGGATACGCAGTATTTT. Residues: CASSASGTSGRDTQYF.

The CDR3 here is CASSLRGSFNEKLFF. In DNA, the CDR3 is TGCGCCAGCAGCTTGAGGGGTTCGTTTAATGAAAAACTGTTTTTT. The chain uses TRBV5-1 and TRBJ1-4; TRBD1 might be the D (5 bases). CDR3 size: 15 residues. Trimming cost V 1 base and J 4 bases, with 11 bases left between them. Germline values: CDR1 SGHRS, CDR2 YFSETQ.

J is TRBJ2-6 and V is TRBV27; 8 bases match TRBD1. Germline-derived CDR1 and CDR2 are MNHEY and SMNVEV (reference sequence). V shed 4 bases and J 0 bases; nucleotides not matched to a gene: 11. This CDR3 has 19 amino acids. DNA for the CDR3: TGTGCCAGCAGTTCTTTTTATGGGACAGGCTTCTCTGGGGCCAACGTCCTGACTTTC. The encoded protein is CASSSFYGTGFSGANVLTF. Full variable domain (remainder filled in from reference TRBV27 and TRBJ2-6): EAQVTQNPRYLITVTGKKLTVTCSQNMNHEYMSWYRQDPGLGLRQIYYSMNVEVTDKGDVPEGYKVSRKEKRNFPLILESPSPNQTSLYFCASSSFYGTGFSGANVLTFGAGSRLTVL.

CDR3 region: CASSSGTAAYEQYF. The CDR3 coding sequence is TGCGCCAGCAGTTCCGGGACAGCAGCCTACGAGCAGTACTTC. The V call is TRBV5-1, the J call TRBJ2-7, with 7 positions matching TRBD1. This CDR3 contains 14 residues. Germline values: CDR1 SGHRS, CDR2 YFSETQ. The V and J ends lost 5 bases and 2 bases, in that order; junction bases with no gene match: 7.

CDR3: CAISHRGLSSYEQYF. The CDR3 DNA reads as TGTGCCATCAGCCACAGGGGGCTGAGCTCCTACGAGCAGTACTTC. The chain couples TRBV10-3 to TRBJ2-7; 9 bases agree with TRBD1. Germline CDR1 is ENHRY and CDR2 is SYGVKD. Trimming took 6 bases from V and 0 from J; bases not matched to a gene: 6. The CDR3 totals 15 residues.

The V gene is TRBV10-1, the J gene TRBJ2-1; 7 bases are shared with TRBD2. The CDR3 covers 9 residues. J lost 8 bases, V lost 11 bases, and 0 bases had no gene match. Germline V CDR1 and CDR2: WNHNN, SYGVQD (reference sequence). CDR3 in amino acids: CAGGDEQFF. CDR3 nucleotides: TGCGCCGGGGGGGATGAGCAGTTCTTC.